One sample yielded the 2 T cell receptor beta chains listed below, sequenced in a study of siplizumab effects on memory and regulatory T cells. The table came from immunoSEQ multiplex PCR; TCRdb's copy has only in-frame clones and leaves some out. The sample contains some 40,000 clones, approximately 88% of which appear only once. Material for sequencing was naive CD4+ T cells sorted from blood. The receptors were sampled from a human donor in good health.

DNA for the CDR3: TGTGCCAGCTCGATCACAGACCAAGAGACCCAGTACTTC. The encoded protein is CASSITDQETQYF. This chain links TRBV18 with TRBJ2-5; D not certain. The CDR3 runs to 13 residues. CDR1 is KGHSH and CDR2 is LQKENI in the germline V gene. Trimming shortened V by 6 bases and J by 0 bases, and 8 bases separated the two germline ends. Combining the CDR3 with reference TRBV18 and TRBJ2-5 gives the whole variable domain NAGVMQNPRHLVRRRGQEARLRCSPMKGHSHVYWYRQLPEEGLKFMVYLQKENIIDESGMPKERFSAEFPKEGPSILRIQQVVRGDSAAYFCASSITDQETQYFGPGTRLLVL.

The chain uses TRBV12-5 and TRBJ1-5, with D unresolved. Looked up from germline, CDR1 is LGHNT and CDR2 is FRNRAP. CDR3 length equals 16 residues. V was clipped by 0 bases and J by 0 bases, with 9 bases between them. The CDR3 reads CASGLVLGGSNQPQHF. In nucleotides, the CDR3 is TGTGCTAGTGGTTTGGTACTCGGCGGTAGCAATCAGCCCCAGCATTTT. Based on the CDR3 plus reference TRBV12-5 and TRBJ1-5, the full variable domain is DARVTQTPRHKVTEMGQEVTMRCQPILGHNTVFWYRQTMMQGLELLAYFRNRAPLDDSGMPKDRFSAEMPDATLATLKIQPSEPRDSAVYFCASGLVLGGSNQPQHFGDGTRLSIL.